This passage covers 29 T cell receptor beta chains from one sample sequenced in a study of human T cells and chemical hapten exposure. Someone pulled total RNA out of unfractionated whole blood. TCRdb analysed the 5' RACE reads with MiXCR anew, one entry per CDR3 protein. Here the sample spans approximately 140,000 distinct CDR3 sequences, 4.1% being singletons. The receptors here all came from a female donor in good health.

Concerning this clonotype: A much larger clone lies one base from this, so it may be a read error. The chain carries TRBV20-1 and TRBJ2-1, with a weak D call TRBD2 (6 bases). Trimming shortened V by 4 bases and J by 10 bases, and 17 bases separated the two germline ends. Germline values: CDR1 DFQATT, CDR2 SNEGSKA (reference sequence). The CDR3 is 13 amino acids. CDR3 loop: CSAIETRDWEQFF. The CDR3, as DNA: TGCAGTGCTATAGAAACCCGGGACTGGGAGCAGTTCTTC.

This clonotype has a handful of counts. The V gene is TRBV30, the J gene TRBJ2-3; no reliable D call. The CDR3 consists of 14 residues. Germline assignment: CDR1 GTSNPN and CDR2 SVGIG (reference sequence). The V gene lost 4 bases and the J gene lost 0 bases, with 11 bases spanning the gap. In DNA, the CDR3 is TGTGCCTGGAATTCTATCTTAAGCACAGATACGCAGTATTTT. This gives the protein CAWNSILSTDTQYF.

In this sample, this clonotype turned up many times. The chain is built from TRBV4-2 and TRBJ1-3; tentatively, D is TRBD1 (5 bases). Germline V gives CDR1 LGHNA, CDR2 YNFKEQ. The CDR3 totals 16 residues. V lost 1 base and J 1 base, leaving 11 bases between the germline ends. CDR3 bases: TGTGCCAGCAGCCAAGGTCGGGGACTTTCTGGAAACACCATATATTTT. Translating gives CASSQGRGLSGNTIYF.

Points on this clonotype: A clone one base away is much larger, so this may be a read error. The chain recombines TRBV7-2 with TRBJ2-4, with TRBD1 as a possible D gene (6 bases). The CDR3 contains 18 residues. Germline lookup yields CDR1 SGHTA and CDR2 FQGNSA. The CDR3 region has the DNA TGTGCCAGCACGGCCCGCCAGGGGCGCGACCTGGCCAGAAACATTCAGTACTTC. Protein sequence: CASTARQGRDLARNIQYF.

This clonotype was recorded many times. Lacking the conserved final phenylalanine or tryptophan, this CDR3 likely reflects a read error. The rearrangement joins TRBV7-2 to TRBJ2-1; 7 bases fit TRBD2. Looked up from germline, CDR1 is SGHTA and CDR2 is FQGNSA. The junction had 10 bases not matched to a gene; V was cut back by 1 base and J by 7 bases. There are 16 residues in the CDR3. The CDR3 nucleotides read TGTGCCAGCAGCTTAGGCGGGGGAACCCTGTTGAATGAGCAGTTCTTA. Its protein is CASSLGGGTLLNEQFL.

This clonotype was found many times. The CDR3 region has the DNA TGTGCCAGTAGTAAATCCATGGGGGGGGATCTTAACACTGAAGCTTTCTTT. As protein: CASSKSMGGDLNTEAFF. The rearrangement uses TRBV19 and TRBJ1-1, with D perhaps TRBD1 (5 bases). Germline V gene data show CDR1 as LNHDA and CDR2 as SQIVND (reference sequence). The CDR3 spans 17 residues. Deletions cut 4 bases from V and 2 bases from J, with 20 bases between.

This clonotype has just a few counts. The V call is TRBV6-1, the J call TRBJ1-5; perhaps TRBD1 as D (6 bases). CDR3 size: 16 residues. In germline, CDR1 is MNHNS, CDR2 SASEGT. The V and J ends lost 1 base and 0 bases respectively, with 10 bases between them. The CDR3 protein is CASSEEDSYSNQPQHF. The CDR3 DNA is TGTGCCAGCAGTGAAGAGGACAGCTATAGCAATCAGCCCCAGCATTTT.

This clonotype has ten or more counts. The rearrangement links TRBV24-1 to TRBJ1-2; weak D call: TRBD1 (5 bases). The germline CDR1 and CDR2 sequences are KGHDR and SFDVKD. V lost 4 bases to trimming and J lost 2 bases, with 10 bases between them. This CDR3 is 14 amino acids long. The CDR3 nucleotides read TGTGCCACCAGTGAGGGGCGTGGGAACTATGGCTACACCTTC. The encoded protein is CATSEGRGNYGYTF.

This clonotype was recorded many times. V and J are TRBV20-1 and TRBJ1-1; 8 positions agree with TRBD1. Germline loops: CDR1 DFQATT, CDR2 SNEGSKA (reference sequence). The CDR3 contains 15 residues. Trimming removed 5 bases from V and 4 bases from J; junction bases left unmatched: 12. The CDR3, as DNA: TGCAGTGCTGCAACCCCAGGGGGCGAGGGCACTGAAGCTTTCTTT. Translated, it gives CSAATPGGEGTEAFF.

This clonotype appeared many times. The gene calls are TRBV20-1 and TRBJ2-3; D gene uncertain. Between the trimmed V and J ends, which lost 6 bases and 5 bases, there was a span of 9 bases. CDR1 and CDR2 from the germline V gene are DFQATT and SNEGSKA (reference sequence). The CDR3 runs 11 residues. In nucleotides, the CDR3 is TGCAGTGCCGCTCTAGGAGATACGCAGTATTTT. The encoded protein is CSAALGDTQYF.

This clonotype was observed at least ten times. CDR3 region: CASSTYPTGTYGYTF. CDR3 nucleotide sequence: TGTGCCAGCAGCACTTACCCGACAGGGACCTATGGCTACACCTTC. The J gene is TRBJ1-2, the V gene TRBV12-3 or TRBV12-4, with TRBD1 matching 7 bases. The junction had 11 bases not matched to a gene; V was cut back by 6 bases and J by 4 bases. CDR3 length equals 15 residues.

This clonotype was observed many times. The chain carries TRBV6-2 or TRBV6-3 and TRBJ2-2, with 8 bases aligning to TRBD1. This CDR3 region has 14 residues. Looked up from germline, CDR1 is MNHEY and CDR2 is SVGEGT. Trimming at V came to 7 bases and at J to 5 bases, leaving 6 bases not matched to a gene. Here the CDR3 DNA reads TGTGCCAGCATTGGACAGGGTGCGACCGGGGAGCTGTTTTTT. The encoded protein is CASIGQGATGELFF.

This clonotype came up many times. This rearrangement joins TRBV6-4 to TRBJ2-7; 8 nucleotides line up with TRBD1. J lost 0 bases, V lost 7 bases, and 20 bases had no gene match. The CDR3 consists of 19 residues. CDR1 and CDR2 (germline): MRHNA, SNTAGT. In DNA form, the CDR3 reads TGTGCCAGCAATCCAGGGGGCTCCGGATGCTCCCTTAGCTCCTACGAGCAGTACTTC. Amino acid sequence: CASNPGGSGCSLSSYEQYF.

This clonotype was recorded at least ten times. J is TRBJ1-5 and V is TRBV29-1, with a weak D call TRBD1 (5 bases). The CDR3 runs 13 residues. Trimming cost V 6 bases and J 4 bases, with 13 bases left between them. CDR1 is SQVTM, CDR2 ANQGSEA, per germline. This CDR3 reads CSVLGTDNQPQHF. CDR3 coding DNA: TGCAGCGTCTTAGGGACTGATAATCAGCCCCAGCATTTT.

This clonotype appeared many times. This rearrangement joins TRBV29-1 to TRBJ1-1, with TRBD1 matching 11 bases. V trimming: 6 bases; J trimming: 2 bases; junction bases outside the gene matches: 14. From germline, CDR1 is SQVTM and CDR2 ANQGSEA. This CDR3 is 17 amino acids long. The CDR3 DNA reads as TGCAGCGTAGATCGGCCCGGGACAGGGGGACCCAACACTGAAGCTTTCTTT. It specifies CSVDRPGTGGPNTEAFF.

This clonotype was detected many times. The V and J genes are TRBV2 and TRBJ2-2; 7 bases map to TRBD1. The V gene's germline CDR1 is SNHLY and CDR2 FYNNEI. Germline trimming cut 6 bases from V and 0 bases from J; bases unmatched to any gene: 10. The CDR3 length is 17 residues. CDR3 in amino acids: CASRLRDRVANTGELFF. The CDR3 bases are TGTGCCAGCAGACTCCGGGACAGAGTCGCGAACACCGGGGAGCTGTTTTTT.

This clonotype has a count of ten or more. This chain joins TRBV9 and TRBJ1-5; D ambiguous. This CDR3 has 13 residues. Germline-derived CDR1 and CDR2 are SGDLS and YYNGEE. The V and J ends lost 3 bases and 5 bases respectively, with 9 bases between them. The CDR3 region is CASSALMDQPQHF. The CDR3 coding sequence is TGTGCCAGCAGCGCCCTGATGGATCAGCCCCAGCATTTT.

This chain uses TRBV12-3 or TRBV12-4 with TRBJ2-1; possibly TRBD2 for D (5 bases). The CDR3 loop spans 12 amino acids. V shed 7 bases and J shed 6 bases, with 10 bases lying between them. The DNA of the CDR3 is TGTGCCAGCACCCGCGGGCCCAATGAGCAGTTCTTC. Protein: CASTRGPNEQFF.

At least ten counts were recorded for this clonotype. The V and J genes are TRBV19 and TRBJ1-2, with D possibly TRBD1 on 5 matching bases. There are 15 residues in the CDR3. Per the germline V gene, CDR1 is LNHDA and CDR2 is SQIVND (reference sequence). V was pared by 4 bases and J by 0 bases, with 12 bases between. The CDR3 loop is CASSSTDSSNYGYTF. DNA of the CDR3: TGTGCCAGTAGTAGCACCGACAGTTCTAACTATGGCTACACCTTC. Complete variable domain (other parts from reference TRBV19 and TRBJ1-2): DGGITQSPKYLFRKEGQNVTLSCEQNLNHDAMYWYRQDPGQGLRLIYYSQIVNDFQKGDIAEGYSVSREKKESFPLTVTSAQKNPTAFYLCASSSTDSSNYGYTFGSGTRLTVV.

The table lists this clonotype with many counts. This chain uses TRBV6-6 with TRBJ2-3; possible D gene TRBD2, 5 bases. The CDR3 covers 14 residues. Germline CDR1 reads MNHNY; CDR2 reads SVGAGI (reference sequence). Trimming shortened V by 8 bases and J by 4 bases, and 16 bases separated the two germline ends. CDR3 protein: CASRSSKDADTQYF. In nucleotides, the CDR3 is TGTGCCAGCCGGTCTAGCAAAGACGCAGATACGCAGTATTTT.

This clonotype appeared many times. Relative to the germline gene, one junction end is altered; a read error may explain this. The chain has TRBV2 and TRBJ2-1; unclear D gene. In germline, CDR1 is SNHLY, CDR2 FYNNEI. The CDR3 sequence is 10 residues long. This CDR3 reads CASSEALHPF. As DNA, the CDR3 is TGTGCCAGCAGTGAAGCGCTTCACCCGTTT.

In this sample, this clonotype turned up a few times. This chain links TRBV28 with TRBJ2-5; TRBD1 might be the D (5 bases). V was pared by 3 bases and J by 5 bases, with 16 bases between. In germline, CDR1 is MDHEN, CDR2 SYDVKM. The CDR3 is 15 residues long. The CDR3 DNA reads TGTGCCAGCAGTTTCCCCCCAGGGTGCTACGAGACCCAGTACTTC. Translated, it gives CASSFPPGCYETQYF.

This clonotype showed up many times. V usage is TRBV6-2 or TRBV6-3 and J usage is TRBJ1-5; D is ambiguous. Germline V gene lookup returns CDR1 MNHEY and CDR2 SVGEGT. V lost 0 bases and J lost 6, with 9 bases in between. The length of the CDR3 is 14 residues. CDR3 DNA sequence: TGTGCCAGCAGTTACTCGACGTCGGGTCAGCCCCAGCATTTT. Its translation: CASSYSTSGQPQHF.

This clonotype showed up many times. CDR3 protein: CASSPRAPYEQYF. CDR3 DNA sequence: TGTGCCAGCAGCCCCAGGGCACCCTACGAGCAGTACTTC. The rearrangement joins TRBV3-1 to TRBJ2-7; D might be TRBD1 (5 bases). The germline V gene has CDR1 LGHDT and CDR2 YNNKEL (reference sequence). The CDR3 has 13 amino acids. V lost 4 bases and J lost 2, with 9 bases in between.

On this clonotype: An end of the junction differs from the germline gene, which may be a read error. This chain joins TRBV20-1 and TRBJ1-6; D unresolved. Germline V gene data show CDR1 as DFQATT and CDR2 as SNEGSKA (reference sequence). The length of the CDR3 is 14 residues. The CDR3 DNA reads TGCAGTGCTAGAGGAGAAGGGAATAATGCACCCCTCCACTTT. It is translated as CSARGEGNNAPLHF.

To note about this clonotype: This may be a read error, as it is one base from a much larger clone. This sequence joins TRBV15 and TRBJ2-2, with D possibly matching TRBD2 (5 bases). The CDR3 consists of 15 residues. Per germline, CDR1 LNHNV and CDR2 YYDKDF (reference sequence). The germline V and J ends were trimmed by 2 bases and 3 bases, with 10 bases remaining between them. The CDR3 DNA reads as TGTGCCACCAGCAGATTACGAGCGGACACCGGGGAGCTGTTTTTT. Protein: CATSRLRADTGELFF.

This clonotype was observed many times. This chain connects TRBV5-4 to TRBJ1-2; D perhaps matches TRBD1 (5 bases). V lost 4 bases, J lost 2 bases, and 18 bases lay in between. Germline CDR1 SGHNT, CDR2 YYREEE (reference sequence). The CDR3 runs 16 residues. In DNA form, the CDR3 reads TGTGCCAGCAGCCCGGTCACTGGGGAGGGGAACTATGGCTACACCTTC. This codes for CASSPVTGEGNYGYTF.

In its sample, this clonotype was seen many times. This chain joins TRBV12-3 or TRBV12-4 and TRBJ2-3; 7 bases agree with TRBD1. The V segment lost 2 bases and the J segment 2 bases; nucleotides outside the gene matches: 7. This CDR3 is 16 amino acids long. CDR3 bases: TGTGCCAGCAGTTTAATGCAGGGGGACCACACAGATACGCAGTATTTT. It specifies CASSLMQGDHTDTQYF.

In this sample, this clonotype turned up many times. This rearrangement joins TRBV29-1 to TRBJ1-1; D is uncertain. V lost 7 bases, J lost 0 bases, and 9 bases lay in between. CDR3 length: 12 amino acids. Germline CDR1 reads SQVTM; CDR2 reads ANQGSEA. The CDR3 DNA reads TGCAGCGGGGAGGACCTGAACACTGAAGCTTTCTTT. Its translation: CSGEDLNTEAFF.